The clone carrying this T cell receptor beta chain was seen a handful of times. Its antigen is still unknown. The sample comes from a study of T-cell memory formation after mild COVID-19. Study results and caveats: Mainly CM and EM harbored the contracting CD4+ clones; mainly EMRA harbored the CD8+ ones.

The CDR3 extends over 14 amino acids. V was pared by 4 bases and J by 7 bases, with 6 bases of the junction left unmatched. CDR1 is MGHRA and CDR2 is YSYEKL in the germline V gene. TCRdb reanalysed the 5' RACE reads using MiXCR and keeps one entry per CDR3 protein. The sample lists some 600,000 distinct CDR3 sequences; 15% to 20% were seen once. The clonotype originates from an adult woman who had mild COVID-19 (a few samples of this study predate the infection). Cell type and time point are not known. The V call is TRBV4-1, the J call TRBJ2-7; 11 bases are a match to TRBD1. The sample comprised PBMCs or a T cell subset sorted from them (not recorded which). The CDR3 loop is CASSPGTGGKEQYF. The CDR3 DNA reads TGCGCCAGCAGCCCAGGGACAGGGGGTAAGGAGCAGTACTTC.